This T cell receptor (beta chain) was identified during a study of CD4 T cells in relation to SARS-CoV-2 and coronaviruses. Overall study findings and caveats: In around three fifths of donors, memory CD4+ clonotypes crossrecognized SARS-CoV-2 and at least one common cold coronavirus spike. Compared with monoreactive clones, crossreactive clones showed significantly weaker SARS-CoV-2 expansion. This crossreactivity analysis covered spike protein alone, no other viral proteins.

Before the COVID-19 pandemic, during about 2011-2019, CD4+ T cells were taken from unexposed donors. The assay was immunoSEQ multiplex PCR, and TCRdb's table has in-frame clones only and misses some. The data hold about 59,000 clones, with just over 85% observed a single time. The CDR3 consists of 16 residues. Only one count was recorded for this clone. Its specificity is not known. This TCR derives from a human donor in good health. The chain employs TRBV12-2 and TRBJ2-7. TRBV12-2 is classified as a pseudogene. Sequenced sample: memory CD4+ T cells from PBMCs. CDR3 nucleotides: TGTGCAAGTCGCTTATTACAGGTCCTGAGGGTCTACGAGCAGTACTTC. Its protein is CASRLLQVLRVYEQYF.